What follows are 2 T cell receptor beta chains derived from one specimen sequenced in a study of response to subunit inactivated influenza vaccine. TCRdb recomputed calls from the RT-PCR reads with MiXCR, one row per CDR3 protein. The sample includes around 710,000 distinct CDR3 sequences, approximately 15% seen only once; the top ten take 5.5% to 7%. This material consisted of PBMCs from blood, taken 14 days before vaccination. The receptors were gathered from a man aged 50 to 59 who received an inactivated influenza vaccine.

This clonotype was seen ten or more times. The V and J genes are TRBV7-2 and TRBJ1-5, with a weak D call TRBD1 (5 bases). The CDR3 length is 15 residues. With 1 base removed from V and 9 bases from J, the gap between germline ends came to 16 bases. Germline V gene data show CDR1 as SGHTA and CDR2 as FQGNSA. CDR3 DNA: TGTGCCAGCAGCTTAGAGATGGGGCAGGGACGGCCCCAGCATTTT. It encodes CASSLEMGQGRPQHF.

As concerns this clonotype: One end of the junction fails to match germline, which may point to a read error. The chain couples TRBV29-1 to TRBJ2-6; possibly TRBD2 for D (6 bases). CDR1 is SQVTM and CDR2 is ANQGSEA in the germline V gene. There are 15 residues in the CDR3. CDR3 residues: CGVGGLRSGANVLTF. As DNA, the CDR3 is TGCGGCGTGGGGGGACTGCGCTCTGGGGCCAACGTCCTGACTTTC. Full variable domain (outside the CDR3, taken from reference TRBV29-1 and TRBJ2-6): SAVISQKPSRDICQRGTSLTIQCQVDSQVTMMFWYRQQPGQSLTLIATANQGSEATYESGFVIDKFPISRPNLTFSTLTVSNMSPEDSSIYLCGVGGLRSGANVLTFGAGSRLTVL.